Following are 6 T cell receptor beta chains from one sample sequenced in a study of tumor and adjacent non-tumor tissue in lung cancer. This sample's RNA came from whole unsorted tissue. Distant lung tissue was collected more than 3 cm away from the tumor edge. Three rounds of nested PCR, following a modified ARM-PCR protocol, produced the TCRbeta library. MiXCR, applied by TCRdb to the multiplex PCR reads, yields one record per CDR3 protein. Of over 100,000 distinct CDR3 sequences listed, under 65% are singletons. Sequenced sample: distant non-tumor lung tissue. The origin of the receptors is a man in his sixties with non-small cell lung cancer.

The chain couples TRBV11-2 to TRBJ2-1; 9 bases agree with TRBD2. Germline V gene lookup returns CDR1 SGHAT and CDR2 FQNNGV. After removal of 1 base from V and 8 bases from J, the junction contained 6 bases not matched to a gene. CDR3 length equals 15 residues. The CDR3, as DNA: TGTGCCAGCAGCTTAGGCGGGAGGGAATGGGATGAGCAGTTCTTC. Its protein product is CASSLGGREWDEQFF.

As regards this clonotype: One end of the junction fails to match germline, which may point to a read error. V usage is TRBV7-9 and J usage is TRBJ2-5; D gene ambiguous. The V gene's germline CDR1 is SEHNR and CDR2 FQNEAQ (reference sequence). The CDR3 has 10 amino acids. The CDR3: CASSLETQYF. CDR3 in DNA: TGTGCCAGTAGCTTAGAGACCCAGTACTTC.

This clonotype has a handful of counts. CDR3 sequence reads: CASSLTLSRSNYGYTF. CDR3 nucleotide sequence: TGTGCCAGCAGCCTCACCTTGTCCAGAAGTAACTATGGCTACACCTTC. The J gene is TRBJ1-2, the V gene TRBV11-3; no reliable D call. This CDR3 has 16 residues. Trimming took 5 bases from V and 1 from J, leaving 17 bases between them. The germline V gene has CDR1 SGHNT and CDR2 YENEEA. Together with reference TRBV11-3 and TRBJ1-2, the CDR3 gives the full variable domain: EAGVVQSPRYKIIEKKQPVAFWCNPISGHNTLYWYLQNLGQGPELLIRYENEEAVDDSQLPKDRFSAERLKGVDSTLKIQPAELGDSAVYLCASSLTLSRSNYGYTFGSGTRLTVV.

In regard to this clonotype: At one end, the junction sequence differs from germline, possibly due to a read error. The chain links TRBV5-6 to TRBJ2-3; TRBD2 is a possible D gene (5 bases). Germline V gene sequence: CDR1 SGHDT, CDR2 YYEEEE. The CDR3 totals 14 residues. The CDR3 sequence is CASSFVGITDTRYF. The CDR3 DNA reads TGTGCCAGCAGCTTTGTCGGGATTACAGATACGCGGTATTTT.

The DNA of the CDR3 is TGTGCCAGCAGCTTAGCGGTGACAGGGGTTCGGTCCGATACGCAGTATTTT. Encoded protein: CASSLAVTGVRSDTQYF. The chain couples TRBV7-2 to TRBJ2-3, with 8 bases that match TRBD1. The germline gives CDR1 SGHTA, CDR2 FQGNSA. The CDR3 runs to 17 residues. J lost 6 bases, V lost 0 bases, and 11 bases had no gene match.

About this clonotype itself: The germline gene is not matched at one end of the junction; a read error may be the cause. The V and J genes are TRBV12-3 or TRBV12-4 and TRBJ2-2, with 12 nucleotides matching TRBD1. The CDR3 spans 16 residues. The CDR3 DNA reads TGTGCCAGCAGCCAGGGACAGGGGGCGAACATCGGGGAGCTGTTATTT. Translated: CASSQGQGANIGELLF.